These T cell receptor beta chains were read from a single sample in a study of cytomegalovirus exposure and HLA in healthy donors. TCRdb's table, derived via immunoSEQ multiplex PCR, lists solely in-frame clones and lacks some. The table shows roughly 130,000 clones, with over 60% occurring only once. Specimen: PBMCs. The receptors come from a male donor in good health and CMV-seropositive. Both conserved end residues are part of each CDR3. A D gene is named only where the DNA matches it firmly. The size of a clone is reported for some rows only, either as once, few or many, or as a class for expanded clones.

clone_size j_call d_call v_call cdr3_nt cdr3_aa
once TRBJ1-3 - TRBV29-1 TGCAGCGTTGGCGGGGTTCTTGGAAACACCATATATTTT CSVGGVLGNTIYF
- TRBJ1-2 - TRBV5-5 TGTGCCAGCAGCTTGGCCGCGGTAGGTGGCTACACCTTC CASSLAAVGGYTF
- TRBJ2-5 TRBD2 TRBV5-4 TGTGCCAGCAGCTTTAGCGGGTCCCCCCAAGAGACCCAGTACTTC CASSFSGSPQETQYF
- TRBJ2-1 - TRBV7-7 TGTGCTAGCAGCTTGTTGCGAATTCAGGATTACAATGAGCAGTTCTTC CASSLLRIQDYNEQFF
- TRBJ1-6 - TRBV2 TGTGCCAGCAGTGAATTAGGGCCCCCGGGGGATTCACCCCTCCACTTT CASSELGPPGDSPLHF
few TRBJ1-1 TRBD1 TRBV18 TGTGCCAGCTCAAAGCCGGGACAGGGGGCAGGTTCGTCCGGGGGCACTGAAGCTTTCTTT CASSKPGQGAGSSGGTEAFF
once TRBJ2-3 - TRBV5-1 TGCGCCAGCAGCCGATCCGGAGGGGGCTCTAAAGGGGGCACAGATACGCAGTATTTT CASSRSGGGSKGGTDTQYF
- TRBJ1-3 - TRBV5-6 TGTGCCAGCAGCTTGGTCGGGGGCTCTGGAAACACCATATATTTT CASSLVGGSGNTIYF
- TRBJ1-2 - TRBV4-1 TGCGCCAGCAGCCAAGATCTTGGTACAGGGATGCCCTATGGCTACACCTTC CASSQDLGTGMPYGYTF
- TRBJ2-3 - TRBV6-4 TGTGCCAGCTCCTCGGAGGCGTATAGCACAGATACGCAGTATTTT CASSSEAYSTDTQYF
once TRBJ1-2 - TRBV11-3 TGTGCCAGCAACCGGACATTTTCTGGCTACACCTTC CASNRTFSGYTF
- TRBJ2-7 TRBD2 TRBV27 TGTGCCAGCAGTTCACGGACCGGGACTAGCGGGAGGCGGTACGAGCAGTACTTC CASSSRTGTSGRRYEQYF
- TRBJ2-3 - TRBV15 TGTGCCACCAGCAGAACGTTCAGGGGAAAGGCAGATACGCAGTATTTT CATSRTFRGKADTQYF
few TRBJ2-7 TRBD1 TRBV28 TGTGCCAGCAGCGGAGGACAGGGGGGCGAGCAGTACTTC CASSGGQGGEQYF
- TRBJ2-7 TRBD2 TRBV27 TGTGCCAGCAAGTGGTCTAGCGGTTCCTACGAGCAGTACTTC CASKWSSGSYEQYF
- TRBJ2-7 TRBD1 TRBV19 TGTGCCAGTAGAGACAGGGGAGCTGCGGACGAGCAGTACTTC CASRDRGAADEQYF
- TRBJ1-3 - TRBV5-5 TGTGCCAGCAGCCGACAGGCCGACTCTGGAAACACCATATATTTT CASSRQADSGNTIYF
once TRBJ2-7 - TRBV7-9 TGTGCCAGCAGCCGAGGGGGAGACTCCTACGAGCAGTACTTC CASSRGGDSYEQYF
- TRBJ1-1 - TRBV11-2 TGTGCCAGCAGCTTGGGAACAGGGTTCGCTTTCTTT CASSLGTGFAFF
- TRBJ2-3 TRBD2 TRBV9 TGTGCCAGCAGCCCCCGTCTAGCGGGGAGGGCAGATACGCAGTATTTT CASSPRLAGRADTQYF
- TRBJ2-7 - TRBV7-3 TGTGCCAGCAGCTTGTCGGGACACTCCTACGAGCAGTACTTC CASSLSGHSYEQYF
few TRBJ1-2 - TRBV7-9 TGTGCCAGCAGCTTAGGGGAGAGAGATGGCTACACCTTC CASSLGERDGYTF
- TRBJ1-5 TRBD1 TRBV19 TGTGCCAGTAGTTTCGGACAGGGATATCAGCCCCAGCATTTT CASSFGQGYQPQHF
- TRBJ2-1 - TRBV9 TGTGCCAGCAGCGTAGTTAGCGGATACAATGAGCAGTTCTTC CASSVVSGYNEQFF